The table lists the clone carrying this TCR beta chain with a few counts. Its antigen is not known. TCRdb independently ran MiXCR on the reads; one entry per CDR3 protein. This sample has 84,000 or so distinct CDR3 sequences, with 45% to 50% found just once. The CDR3 runs 18 residues. Per the germline V gene, CDR1 is MNHNS and CDR2 is SASEGT. The V end lost 7 bases, the J end lost 1 base, and 22 bases lay between the germline ends. This entry comes from a study of T cell repertoires in cytomegalovirus infection. Study context: HLA-B-restricted CMV epitopes that are well studied were used alongside recently identified HLA-C-restricted ones. The public TCR beta signatures pointed to both CMV infection and matching HLA type. Findings and limits, study-wide: The ex vivo response was dominated by HLA-C-restricted CMV-specific TCR beta clonotypes. Identification of carriers of CMV plus the relevant HLA was achieved through cumulative public TCR beta family frequency.

This clonotype was sampled from a human donor in good health (CMV status not recorded). Some clones in this sample may be carry-over from other donors' samples. The sample consisted of CD8+ T cells from cultured PBMCs, taken from culture after CMV antigen stimulation. The chain couples TRBV6-1 to TRBJ1-4; D remains ambiguous. In DNA, the CDR3 is TGTGCCAGCACCCAAGGGAGGGTAGGATACGGAACTAATGAAAAACTGTTTTTT. Protein product: CASTQGRVGYGTNEKLFF.